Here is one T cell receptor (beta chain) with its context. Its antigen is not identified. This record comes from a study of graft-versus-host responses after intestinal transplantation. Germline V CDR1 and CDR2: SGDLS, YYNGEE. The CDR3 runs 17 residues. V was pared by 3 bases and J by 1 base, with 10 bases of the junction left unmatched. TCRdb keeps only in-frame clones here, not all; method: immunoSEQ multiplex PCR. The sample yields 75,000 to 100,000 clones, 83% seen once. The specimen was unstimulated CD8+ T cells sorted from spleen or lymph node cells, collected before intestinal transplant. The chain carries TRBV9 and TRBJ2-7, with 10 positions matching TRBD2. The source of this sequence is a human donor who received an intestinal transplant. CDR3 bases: TGTGCCAGCAGCGGACGACTAGCGGGCAACGGATCCTACGAGCAGTACTTC. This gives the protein CASSGRLAGNGSYEQYF.